The 12 T cell receptor beta chains below come from one sample, sequenced in a study of spatial heterogeneity in lung cancer. General study points: Intratumoral expanded alpha and beta TCR counts were found to track tumor mutation counts.

The time point was: sample taken at primary tumor resection. For these TCRs, the target antigens are not known. A single record per CDR3 protein comes from TCRdb applying MiXCR to the 5' RACE reads. The sample lists about 10,000 distinct CDR3 sequences; about 8.5% were seen once. This material consisted of lung tumor tissue, taken at surgery. These receptors all stem from a male donor with early-stage non-small cell lung cancer.

The sample holds many counts of this clonotype. The gene calls are TRBV29-1 and TRBJ2-3; D is unresolved. Germline V gives CDR1 SQVTM, CDR2 ANQGSEA. CDR3 length: 11 residues. Trimming took off 3 bases at V and 6 bases at J, with 7 bases between the two ends. The CDR3 sequence: CSVDHGDTQYF. The DNA of the CDR3 is TGCAGCGTTGATCATGGGGATACGCAGTATTTT.

The table lists this clonotype with many counts. The rearrangement uses TRBV12-3 or TRBV12-4 and TRBJ2-2; the D gene is possibly TRBD2 (6 bases). Trimming pared 7 bases from V and 4 bases from J, leaving 16 bases between. There are 15 residues in the CDR3. The DNA of the CDR3 is TGTGCCAGCATGGAGCAGGGTAGCGGCACCGGGGAGCTGTTTTTT. It translates to CASMEQGSGTGELFF.

By share, this clonotype ranks as medium-sized. The chain joins TRBV6-2 or TRBV6-3 to TRBJ1-6, with 9 bases lining up with TRBD1. V trimming: 7 bases; J trimming: 7 bases; junction bases outside the gene matches: 17. This CDR3 has 18 residues. Germline CDR1 MNHEY, CDR2 SVGEGT. The CDR3 sequence is CASTYLRDRELRNSPLHF. The CDR3 DNA reads TGTGCCAGCACCTACCTCCGGGACAGGGAGCTGAGGAATTCACCCCTCCACTTT.

This clonotype is medium-sized by share. V gene TRBV4-2 combines with J gene TRBJ2-6; no reliable D call. The V gene lost 1 base and the J gene lost 0 bases, with 10 bases spanning the gap. The germline CDR1 and CDR2 sequences are LGHNA and YNFKEQ. CDR3 length equals 17 residues. The CDR3 loop reads CASSQGSGASGANVLTF. In DNA form, the CDR3 reads TGTGCCAGCAGCCAAGGGTCAGGCGCCTCTGGGGCCAACGTCCTGACTTTC.

This clonotype was counted between two and nine times. This chain uses TRBV10-3 with TRBJ2-7; 13 bases are a match to TRBD2. There are 18 residues in the CDR3. Germline loops: CDR1 ENHRY, CDR2 SYGVKD. With 6 bases clipped from V and 0 bases from J, the junction kept 11 bases outside the gene matches. The chain's CDR3 is CAISERGTSGTYSYEQYF. CDR3 in DNA: TGTGCCATCAGCGAGAGGGGGACTAGCGGGACGTACTCCTACGAGCAGTACTTC.

This clonotype appeared many times. V gene TRBV5-6 combines with J gene TRBJ2-1; TRBD1 matches at 8 bases. This CDR3 region has 15 residues. Germline lookup yields CDR1 SGHDT and CDR2 YYEEEE. V was pared by 4 bases and J by 0 bases, with 3 bases of the junction left unmatched. The CDR3 nucleotides read TGTGCCAGCAGCCCGGGGACAGGCTCCTACAATGAGCAGTTCTTC. Translation gives CASSPGTGSYNEQFF.

This clonotype has a count of ten or more. The chain recombines TRBV2 with TRBJ1-1; D possibly corresponds to TRBD1 (6 bases). Germline loops: CDR1 SNHLY, CDR2 FYNNEI. The CDR3 extends over 13 amino acids. Between the trimmed V and J ends, which lost 6 bases and 6 bases, there was a span of 14 bases. This CDR3 is CASSFYRDAEAFF. The CDR3 DNA is TGTGCCAGCAGCTTCTACAGGGACGCTGAAGCTTTCTTT.

Many counts were recorded for this clonotype. This chain joins TRBV5-1 and TRBJ2-5, with a weak D call TRBD2 (5 bases). The length of the CDR3 is 15 residues. Germline V gives CDR1 SGHRS, CDR2 YFSETQ. The V gene lost 0 bases and the J gene lost 5 bases, with 14 bases spanning the gap. CDR3 in amino acids: CASSLDPGRGETQYF. The DNA for the CDR3 is TGCGCCAGCAGCTTGGATCCGGGAAGAGGGGAGACCCAGTACTTC.

In its sample, this clonotype was seen many times. The chain joins TRBV9 to TRBJ2-3; 7 bases fit TRBD1. V lost 0 bases and J lost 5; bases outside the gene matches: 3. This CDR3 comprises 14 residues. The germline gives CDR1 SGDLS, CDR2 YYNGEE. The chain's CDR3 is CASSVEGAGDTQYF. The CDR3, as DNA: TGTGCCAGCAGCGTAGAGGGGGCCGGAGATACGCAGTATTTT.

The chain is built from TRBV6-1 and TRBJ2-1; perhaps TRBD1 as D (5 bases). Germline V gene data show CDR1 as MNHNS and CDR2 as SASEGT. Trimming shortened V by 2 bases and J by 7 bases, and 9 bases separated the two germline ends. The CDR3 is 13 residues long. DNA of the CDR3: TGTGCCAGCAGTGAATGGGCAGGGAATGAGCAGTTCTTC. Translated: CASSEWAGNEQFF.

This clonotype was recorded many times. The V gene is TRBV3-1, the J gene TRBJ1-3, with no clear D. Trimming stripped 4 bases from V and 4 bases from J, with 8 bases between. The CDR3 totals 13 residues. CDR1 and CDR2 from the germline V gene are LGHDT and YNNKEL (reference sequence). CDR3 DNA: TGTGCCAGCAGCCCCACGGTAGGAAACACCATATATTTT. Encoded protein: CASSPTVGNTIYF.

This clonotype was seen many times. The chain carries TRBV20-1 and TRBJ2-4; maybe TRBD2 (6 bases). Germline values: CDR1 DFQATT, CDR2 SNEGSKA (reference sequence). Trimming pared 1 base from V and 1 base from J, leaving 8 bases between. CDR3 length equals 14 residues. The CDR3 here is CSARVEGAKNIQYF. The DNA of the CDR3 is TGCAGTGCTAGAGTGGAGGGGGCCAAAAACATTCAGTACTTC.